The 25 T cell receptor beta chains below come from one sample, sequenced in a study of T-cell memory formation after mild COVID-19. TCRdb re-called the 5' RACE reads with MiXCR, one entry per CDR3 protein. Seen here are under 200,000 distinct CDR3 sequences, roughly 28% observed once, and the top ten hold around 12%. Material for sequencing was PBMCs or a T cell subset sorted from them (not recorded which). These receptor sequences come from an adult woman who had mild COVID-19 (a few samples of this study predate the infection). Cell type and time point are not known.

The CDR3 loop is CSVARGNYGYTF. The CDR3 DNA reads TGCAGTGTCGCCAGGGGTAACTATGGCTACACCTTC. The chain links TRBV20-1 to TRBJ1-2; a weak D match, TRBD1 (6 bases). Germline V gene data show CDR1 as DFQATT and CDR2 as SNEGSKA (reference sequence). V was shortened by 7 bases and J by 1 base, with 10 bases between the two germline ends. This CDR3 comprises 12 residues.

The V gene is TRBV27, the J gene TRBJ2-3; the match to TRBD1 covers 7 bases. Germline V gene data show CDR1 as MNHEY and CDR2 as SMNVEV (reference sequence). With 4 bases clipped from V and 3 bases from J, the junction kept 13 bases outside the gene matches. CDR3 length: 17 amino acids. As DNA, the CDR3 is TGTGCCAGCAGTTCGCCCCGGACAGGCCTCAGTACAGATACGCAGTATTTT. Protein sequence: CASSSPRTGLSTDTQYF.

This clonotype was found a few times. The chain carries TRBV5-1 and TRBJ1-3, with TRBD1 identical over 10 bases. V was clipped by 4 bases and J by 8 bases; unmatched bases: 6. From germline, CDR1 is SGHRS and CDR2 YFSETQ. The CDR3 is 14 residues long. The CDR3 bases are TGCGCCAGCAGCACCTCCGGGACAGGGGACACCATATATTTT. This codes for CASSTSGTGDTIYF.

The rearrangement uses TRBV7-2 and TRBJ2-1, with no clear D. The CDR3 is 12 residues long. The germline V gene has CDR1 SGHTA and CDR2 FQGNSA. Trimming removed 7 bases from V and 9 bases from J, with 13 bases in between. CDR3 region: CASNKLPGEQFF. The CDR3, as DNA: TGTGCCAGCAACAAACTGCCGGGTGAGCAGTTCTTC.

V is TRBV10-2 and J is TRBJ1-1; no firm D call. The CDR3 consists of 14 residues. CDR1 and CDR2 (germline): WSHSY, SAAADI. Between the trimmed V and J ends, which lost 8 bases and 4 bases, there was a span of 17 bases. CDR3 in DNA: TGCGCCAGCGACTACGGGGTATTGGGCACTGAAGCTTTCTTT. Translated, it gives CASDYGVLGTEAFF.

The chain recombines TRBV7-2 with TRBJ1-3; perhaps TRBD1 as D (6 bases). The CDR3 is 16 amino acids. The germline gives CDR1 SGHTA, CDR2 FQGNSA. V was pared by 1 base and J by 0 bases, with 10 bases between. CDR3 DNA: TGTGCCAGCAGCTTAGACCCAGGGGACTCTGGAAACACCATATATTTT. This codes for CASSLDPGDSGNTIYF.

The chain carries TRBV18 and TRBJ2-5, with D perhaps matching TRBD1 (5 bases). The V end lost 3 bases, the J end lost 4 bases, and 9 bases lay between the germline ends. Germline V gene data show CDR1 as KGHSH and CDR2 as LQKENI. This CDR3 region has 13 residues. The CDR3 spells CASSPGRGETQYF. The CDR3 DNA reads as TGTGCCAGCTCACCCGGTAGGGGAGAGACCCAGTACTTC.

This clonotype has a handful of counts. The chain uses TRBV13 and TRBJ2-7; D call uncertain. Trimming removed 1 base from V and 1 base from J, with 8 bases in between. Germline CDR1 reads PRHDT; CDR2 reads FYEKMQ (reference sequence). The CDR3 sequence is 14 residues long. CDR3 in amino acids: CASSLAISSYEQYF. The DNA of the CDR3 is TGTGCCAGCAGCTTAGCCATCTCATCCTACGAGCAGTACTTC.

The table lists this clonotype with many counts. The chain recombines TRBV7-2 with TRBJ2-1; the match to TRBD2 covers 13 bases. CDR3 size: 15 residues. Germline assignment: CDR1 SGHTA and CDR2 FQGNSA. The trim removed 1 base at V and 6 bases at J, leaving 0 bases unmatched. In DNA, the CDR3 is TGTGCCAGCAGCTTAGGACTAGCGGGGGGCAATGAGCAGTTCTTC. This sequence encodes CASSLGLAGGNEQFF.

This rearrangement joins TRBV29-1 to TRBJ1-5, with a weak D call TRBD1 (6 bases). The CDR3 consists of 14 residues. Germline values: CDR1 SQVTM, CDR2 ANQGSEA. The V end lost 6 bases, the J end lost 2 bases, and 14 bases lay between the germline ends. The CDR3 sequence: CSVSLSGGNQPQHF. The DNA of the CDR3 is TGCAGCGTGAGCCTTTCAGGGGGCAATCAGCCCCAGCATTTT.

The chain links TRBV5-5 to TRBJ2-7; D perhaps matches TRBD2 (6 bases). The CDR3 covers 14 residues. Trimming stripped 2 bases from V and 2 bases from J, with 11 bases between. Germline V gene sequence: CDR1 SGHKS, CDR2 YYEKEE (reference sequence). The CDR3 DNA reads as TGTGCCAGCAGCTTTTTTCGGGGGACCTACGAGCAGTACTTC. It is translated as CASSFFRGTYEQYF.

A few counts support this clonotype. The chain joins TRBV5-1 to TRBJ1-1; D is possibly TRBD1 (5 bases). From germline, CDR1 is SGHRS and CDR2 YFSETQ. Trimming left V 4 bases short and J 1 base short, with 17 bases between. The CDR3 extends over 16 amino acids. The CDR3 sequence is CASSLFPRAENTEAFF. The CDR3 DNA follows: TGCGCCAGCAGCCTGTTCCCCAGGGCAGAGAACACTGAAGCTTTCTTT.

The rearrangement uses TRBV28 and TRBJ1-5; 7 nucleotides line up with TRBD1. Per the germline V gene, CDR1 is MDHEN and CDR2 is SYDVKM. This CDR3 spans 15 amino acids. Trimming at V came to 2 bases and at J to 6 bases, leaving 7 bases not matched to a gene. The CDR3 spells CASSLDHRGGQPQHF. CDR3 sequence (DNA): TGTGCCAGCAGTTTAGACCACAGGGGTGGTCAGCCCCAGCATTTT.

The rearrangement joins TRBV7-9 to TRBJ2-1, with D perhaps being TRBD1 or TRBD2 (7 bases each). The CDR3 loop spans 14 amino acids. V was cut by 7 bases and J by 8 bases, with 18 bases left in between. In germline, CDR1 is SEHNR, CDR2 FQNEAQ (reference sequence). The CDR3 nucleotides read TGTGCCAGCACCCCAGGGGGGGCCGTCGATGAGCAGTTCTTC. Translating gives CASTPGGAVDEQFF.

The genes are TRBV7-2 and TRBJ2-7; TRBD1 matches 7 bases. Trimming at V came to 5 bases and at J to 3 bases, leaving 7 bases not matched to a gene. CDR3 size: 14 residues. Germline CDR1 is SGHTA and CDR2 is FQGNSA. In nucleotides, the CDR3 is TGTGCCAGCAGCGCGACAGGGAGTAGCTACGAGCAGTACTTC. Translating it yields CASSATGSSYEQYF.

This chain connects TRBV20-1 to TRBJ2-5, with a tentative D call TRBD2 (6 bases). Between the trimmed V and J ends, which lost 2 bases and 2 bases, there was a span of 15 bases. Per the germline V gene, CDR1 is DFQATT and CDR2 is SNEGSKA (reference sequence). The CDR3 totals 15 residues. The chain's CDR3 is CSARFPGTRQETQYF. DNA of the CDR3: TGCAGTGCTAGATTTCCGGGGACTCGACAAGAGACCCAGTACTTC.

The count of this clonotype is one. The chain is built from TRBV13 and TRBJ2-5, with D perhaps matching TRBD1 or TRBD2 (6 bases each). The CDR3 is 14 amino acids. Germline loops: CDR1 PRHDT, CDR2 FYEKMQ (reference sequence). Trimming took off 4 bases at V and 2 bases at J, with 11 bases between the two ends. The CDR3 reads CASSSTGRQETQYF. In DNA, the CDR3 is TGTGCCAGCAGCTCAACAGGGAGGCAAGAGACCCAGTACTTC.

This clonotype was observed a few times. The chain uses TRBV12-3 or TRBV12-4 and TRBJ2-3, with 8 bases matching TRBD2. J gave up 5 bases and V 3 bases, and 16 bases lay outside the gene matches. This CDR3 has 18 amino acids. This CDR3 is CASSFFLAGPRGGDTQYF. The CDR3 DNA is TGTGCCAGCAGTTTTTTCCTAGCGGGCCCGCGGGGTGGAGATACGCAGTATTTT.

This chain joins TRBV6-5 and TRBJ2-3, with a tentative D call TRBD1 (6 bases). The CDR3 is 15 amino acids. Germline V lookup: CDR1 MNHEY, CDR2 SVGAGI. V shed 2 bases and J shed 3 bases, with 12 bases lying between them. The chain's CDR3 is CASSYSRRGTDTQYF. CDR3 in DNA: TGTGCCAGCAGTTACAGCCGCAGGGGTACAGATACGCAGTATTTT.

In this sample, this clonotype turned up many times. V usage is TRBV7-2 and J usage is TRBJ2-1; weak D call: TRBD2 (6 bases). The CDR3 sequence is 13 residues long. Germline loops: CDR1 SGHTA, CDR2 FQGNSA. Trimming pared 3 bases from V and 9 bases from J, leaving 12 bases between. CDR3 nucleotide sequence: TGTGCCAGCAGCTTTCGGGAGACTAGTGAGCAGTTCTTC. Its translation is CASSFRETSEQFF.

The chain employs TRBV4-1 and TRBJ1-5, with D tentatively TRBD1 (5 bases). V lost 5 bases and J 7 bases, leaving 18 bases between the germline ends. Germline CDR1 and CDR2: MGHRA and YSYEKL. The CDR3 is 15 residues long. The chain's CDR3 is CASSDFDSASQPQHF. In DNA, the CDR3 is TGCGCCAGCAGCGATTTCGACAGTGCCTCGCAGCCCCAGCATTTT.

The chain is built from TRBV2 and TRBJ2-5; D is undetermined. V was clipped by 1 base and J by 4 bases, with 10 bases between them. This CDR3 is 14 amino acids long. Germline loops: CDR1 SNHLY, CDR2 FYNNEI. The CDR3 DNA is TGTGCCAGCAGTGAAGGTTTTGGGTTAGAGACCCAGTACTTC. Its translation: CASSEGFGLETQYF.

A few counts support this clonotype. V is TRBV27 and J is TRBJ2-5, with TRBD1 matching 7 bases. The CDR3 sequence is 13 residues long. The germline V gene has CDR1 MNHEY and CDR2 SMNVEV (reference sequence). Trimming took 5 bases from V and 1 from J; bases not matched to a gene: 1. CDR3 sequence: CASSNRGQETQYF. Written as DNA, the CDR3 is TGTGCCAGCAGTAACAGGGGCCAAGAGACCCAGTACTTC.

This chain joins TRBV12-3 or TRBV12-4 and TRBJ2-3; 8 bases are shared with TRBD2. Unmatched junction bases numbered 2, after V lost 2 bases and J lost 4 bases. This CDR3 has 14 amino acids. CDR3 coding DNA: TGTGCCAGCAGTTTAAGGGGACTAGCAGATACGCAGTATTTT. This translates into CASSLRGLADTQYF.

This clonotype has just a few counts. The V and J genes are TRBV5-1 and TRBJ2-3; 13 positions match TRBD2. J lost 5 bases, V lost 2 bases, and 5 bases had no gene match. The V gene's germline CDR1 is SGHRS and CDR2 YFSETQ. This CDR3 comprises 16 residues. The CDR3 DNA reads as TGCGCCAGCAGCTTTACTAGCGGGGGGGCCGAAGATACGCAGTATTTT. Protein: CASSFTSGGAEDTQYF.